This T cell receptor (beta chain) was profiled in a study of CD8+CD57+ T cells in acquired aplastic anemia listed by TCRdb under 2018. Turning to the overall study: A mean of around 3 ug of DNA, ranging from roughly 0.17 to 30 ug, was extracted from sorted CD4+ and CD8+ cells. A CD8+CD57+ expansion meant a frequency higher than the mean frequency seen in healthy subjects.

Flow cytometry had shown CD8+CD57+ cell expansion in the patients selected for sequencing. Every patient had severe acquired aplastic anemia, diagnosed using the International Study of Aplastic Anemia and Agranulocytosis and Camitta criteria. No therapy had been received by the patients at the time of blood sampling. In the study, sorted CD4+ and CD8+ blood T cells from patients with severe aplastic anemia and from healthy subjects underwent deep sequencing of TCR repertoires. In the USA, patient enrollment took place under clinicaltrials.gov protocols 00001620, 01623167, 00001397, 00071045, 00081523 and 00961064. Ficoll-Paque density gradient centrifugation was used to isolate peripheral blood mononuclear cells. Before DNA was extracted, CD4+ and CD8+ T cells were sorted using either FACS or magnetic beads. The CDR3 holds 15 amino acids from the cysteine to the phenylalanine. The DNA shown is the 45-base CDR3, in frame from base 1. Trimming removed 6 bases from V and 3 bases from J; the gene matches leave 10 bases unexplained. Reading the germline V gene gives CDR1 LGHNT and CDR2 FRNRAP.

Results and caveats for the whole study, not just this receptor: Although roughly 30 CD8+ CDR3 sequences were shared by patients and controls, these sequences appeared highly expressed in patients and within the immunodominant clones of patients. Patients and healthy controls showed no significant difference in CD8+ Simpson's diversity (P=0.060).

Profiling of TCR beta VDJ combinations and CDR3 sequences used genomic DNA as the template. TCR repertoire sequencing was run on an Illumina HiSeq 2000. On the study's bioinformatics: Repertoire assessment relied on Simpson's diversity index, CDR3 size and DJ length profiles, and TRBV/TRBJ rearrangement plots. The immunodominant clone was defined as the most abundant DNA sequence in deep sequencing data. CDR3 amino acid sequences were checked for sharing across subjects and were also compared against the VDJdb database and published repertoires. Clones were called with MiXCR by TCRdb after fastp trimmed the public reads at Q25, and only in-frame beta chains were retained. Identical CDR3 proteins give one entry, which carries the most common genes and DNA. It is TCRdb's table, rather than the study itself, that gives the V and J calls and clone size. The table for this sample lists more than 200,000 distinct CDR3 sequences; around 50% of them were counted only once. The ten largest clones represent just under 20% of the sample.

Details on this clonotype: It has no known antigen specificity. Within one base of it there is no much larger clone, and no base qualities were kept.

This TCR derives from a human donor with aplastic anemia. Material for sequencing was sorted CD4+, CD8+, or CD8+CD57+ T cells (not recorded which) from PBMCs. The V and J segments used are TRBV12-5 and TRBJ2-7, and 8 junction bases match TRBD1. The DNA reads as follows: TGTGCTAGTGGGGTCCCATGGACAGGGAACTACGAGCAGTACTTC. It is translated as CASGVPWTGNYEQYF.